Reported below is one T cell receptor (beta chain). What it binds is not known. The sample belongs to a study of T cell responses to AZD1222 COVID-19 vaccine. Regarding the study as a whole: Repertoires were sampled only after the peak T cell response. Breadth and depth of Spike-specific TCRs rose after two AZD1222 doses. Distributed over spike, vaccine-associated CD4 TCRs predominated at 160-218 and 743-854. Among spike-specific TCRs, nearly half reportedly target unmutated variant regions.

Produced via immunoSEQ multiplex PCR; TCRdb's table is partial and in-frame only. The profile shows about 150,000 clones, over 65% of them singletons. CDR3 size: 15 residues. The V gene end was trimmed by 5 bases and the J gene end by 4 bases; junction bases not matched to a gene: 5. Germline lookup yields CDR1 LNHDA and CDR2 SQIVND (reference sequence). The TCR sequence derives from an adult in good health. The sequencing here drew on peripheral blood, taken on day 0 of AZD1222 vaccination. The chain has TRBV19 and TRBJ1-5; 10 bases are shared with TRBD1. CDR3 amino acids: CASSSRTGGNQPQHF. The CDR3 DNA follows: TGTGCCAGTAGTTCGCGGACAGGGGGGAATCAGCCCCAGCATTTT.